This T cell receptor (beta chain) was profiled in a study of blood T cell repertoires in COVID-19. Study-wide background: Samples representing acute and convalescent COVID-19 were sourced from the United States, Italy and Spain. T cells, B-cell-depleted T cells, or PBMCs provided the cDNA or gDNA that served as material.

Germline-derived CDR1 and CDR2 are SGHNT and YYREEE (reference sequence). The J segment lost 5 bases and the V segment lost 5 bases, leaving 9 bases of the junction unmatched. This CDR3 spans 14 amino acids. Per the authors' pipeline: Amplified reference gene primers provided the basis for estimating nucleated cell counts. The table came from immunoSEQ multiplex PCR; TCRdb's copy has only in-frame clones and leaves some out. The V and J calls and clone size are taken from that table; D and trimming were inferred from the DNA. Of some 150,000 clones in the sample, approximately 85% were seen once. Sequences were obtained from peripheral blood. V is TRBV5-4 and J is TRBJ1-1; 7 bases align to TRBD1. This TCR came from a man in his forties with acute or convalescent COVID-19. CDR3 nucleotides: TGTGCCAGCAGTCGACAGGGAGTGGAGACTGAAGCTTTCTTT. Its translation: CASSRQGVETEAFF.